This T cell receptor beta chain originates from a study of blood T cells in healthy people across ages. Study-wide findings and caveats: Unsorted PBMCs blocked a conclusive comparison of naive and antigen-experienced cells.

CDR3 size: 16 residues. Trimming removed 0 bases at V and 6 bases at J, with 15 bases between. The germline CDR1 and CDR2 sequences are LNHNV and YYDKDF (reference sequence). Next came a second PCR, run for roughly 6 to 11 cycles, which used a sample-barcoded 5' primer along with a J-beta primer mix. The authors tagged each cDNA molecule using a template-switch adaptor with 12 random nucleotides. MiXCR, applied by TCRdb to the 5' RACE reads, yields one record per CDR3 protein. This sample yields hundreds of thousands of distinct CDR3 sequences, of which 40% to 50% are seen a single time; approximately 19% belongs to the top ten. Concerning this clonotype: Its antigen is not identified.

V gene TRBV15 combines with J gene TRBJ1-5; D is uncertain. The receptor comes from a man in his fifties or sixties in good health. Sequencing was done on a sample of blood. DNA of the CDR3: TGTGCCACCAGCAGAGATGAGGTTGCAAGATCTCAGCCCCAGCATTTT. This sequence encodes CATSRDEVARSQPQHF.